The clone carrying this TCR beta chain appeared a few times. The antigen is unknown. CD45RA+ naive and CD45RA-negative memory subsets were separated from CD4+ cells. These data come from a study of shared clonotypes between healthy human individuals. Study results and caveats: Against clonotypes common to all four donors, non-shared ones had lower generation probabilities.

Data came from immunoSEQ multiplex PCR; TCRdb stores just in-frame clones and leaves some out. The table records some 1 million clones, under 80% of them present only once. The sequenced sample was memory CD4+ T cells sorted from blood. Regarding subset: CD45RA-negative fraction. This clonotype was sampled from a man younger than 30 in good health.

CDR3: CASGSGDYEQYF. Written as DNA, the CDR3 is TGTGCTAGTGGTTCCGGGGACTACGAGCAGTACTTC. The V and J genes are TRBV12-5 and TRBJ2-7, with a possible D match to TRBD2 (5 bases). Germline-derived CDR1 and CDR2 are LGHNT and FRNRAP. With 4 bases removed from V and 3 bases from J, the gap between germline ends came to 7 bases. This CDR3 is 12 amino acids long. Full variable domain (remainder filled in from reference TRBV12-5 and TRBJ2-7): DARVTQTPRHKVTEMGQEVTMRCQPILGHNTVFWYRQTMMQGLELLAYFRNRAPLDDSGMPKDRFSAEMPDATLATLKIQPSEPRDSAVYFCASGSGDYEQYFGPGTRLTVT.